The 29 T cell receptor beta chains below were found in one sample sequenced in a study of post-analysis software for immune sequencing data (dated by TCRdb to the mid-2010s). Antigens for these TCRs are unknown. The library came from PCR. TCRdb names Illumina HiSeq 2500 as the instrument used. To reduce PCR and sequencing biases, unique molecular identifiers were incorporated into the TCR beta cDNA libraries. TCRdb handled the public reads itself, with Q25 trimming in fastp and clone calling in MiXCR, and kept productive beta chains. Entries that share a CDR3 protein sequence are merged under the most common genes and DNA. Within this sample are hundreds of thousands of distinct CDR3 sequences, with 53% of them counted one time only. The ten largest account for approximately 4.5% of the sample. General findings and caveats noted by the study authors: Significantly higher frequencies in patients than in controls were found for roughly five TRBV segments, including TRBV5-6, TRBV5-1 and TRBV20-1.

Input material: blood. These receptors came from a girl between 5 and 17 years old with multiple sclerosis.

This chain connects TRBV12-3 or TRBV12-4 to TRBJ2-5; 7 bases align to TRBD1. V lost 3 bases, J lost 6 bases, and 13 bases stayed unmatched. The CDR3 contains 16 residues. DNA of the CDR3: TGTGCCAGCAGTTTTGGTAGACAGGGCTTGTCCAAGACCCAGTACTTC. Translated: CASSFGRQGLSKTQYF.

The V gene is TRBV10-3, the J gene TRBJ2-3; the D is unclear. This CDR3 contains 13 residues. Germline CDR1 is ENHRY and CDR2 is SYGVKD. Trimming stripped 3 bases from V and 6 bases from J, with 10 bases between. CDR3 coding DNA: TGTGCCATCAGTGATTCAGTTTTTGATACGCAGTATTTT. It encodes CAISDSVFDTQYF.

The V gene is TRBV20-1, the J gene TRBJ2-5; D gene uncertain. The V end was cut by 5 bases, the J end by 4 bases, with 17 bases between. The CDR3 has 14 residues. CDR1 is DFQATT, CDR2 SNEGSKA, per germline (reference sequence). DNA for the CDR3: TGCAGTGCTGGCCCGTCTGGGCCCCGAGAGACCCAGTACTTC. Protein: CSAGPSGPRETQYF.

This clonotype was seen once. V is TRBV7-9 and J is TRBJ2-3; 12 nucleotides agree with TRBD2. The V gene's germline CDR1 is SEHNR and CDR2 FQNEAQ (reference sequence). The CDR3 is 18 residues long. Trimming cost V 0 bases and J 2 bases; bases outside gene matches: 6. The CDR3 reads CASSLALAGGTITDTQYF. The DNA for the CDR3 is TGTGCCAGCAGCTTAGCGCTAGCGGGGGGGACTATCACAGATACGCAGTATTTT. Looking up the rest from reference TRBV7-9 and TRBJ2-3 gives the full variable domain: DTGVSQNPRHKITKRGQNVTFRCDPISEHNRLYWYRQTLGQGPEFLTYFQNEAQLEKSRLLSDRFSAERPKGSFSTLEIQRTEQGDSAMYLCASSLALAGGTITDTQYFGPGTRLTVL.

The CDR3 coding sequence is TGTGCCAGCAGCCCCGACAGGGGCCACAATGAGCAGTACTTC. It specifies CASSPDRGHNEQYF. This chain joins TRBV7-2 and TRBJ2-4; 8 positions agree with TRBD1. Germline lookup yields CDR1 SGHTA and CDR2 FQGNSA. V lost 5 bases to trimming and J lost 13 bases; unmatched junction nucleotides: 13. The CDR3 has 14 residues.

This clonotype was picked up a small number of times. This rearrangement joins TRBV9 to TRBJ1-6; TRBD1 matches at 7 bases. Per germline, CDR1 SGDLS and CDR2 YYNGEE. CDR3 size: 18 residues. The V gene end was trimmed by 3 bases and the J gene end by 0 bases; junction bases not matched to a gene: 9. CDR3: CASSEGTAQSSYNSPLHF. In nucleotides, the CDR3 is TGTGCCAGCAGCGAGGGGACAGCGCAGAGCTCCTATAATTCACCCCTCCACTTT.

This clonotype came up a few times. V usage is TRBV10-3 and J usage is TRBJ1-1, with 8 positions matching TRBD1. V shed 2 bases, J shed 0 bases, and the junction held 5 bases outside the gene matches. Germline CDR1 is ENHRY and CDR2 is SYGVKD. This CDR3 contains 16 residues. The CDR3 loop is CAISEPGQGLNTEAFF. In DNA, the CDR3 is TGTGCCATCAGTGAGCCCGGACAGGGACTGAACACTGAAGCTTTCTTT.

The chain employs TRBV7-9 and TRBJ1-2, with D unresolved. The ends were cut back, 4 bases at V and 5 bases at J, with 17 bases in the middle. The CDR3 consists of 15 residues. Germline lookup yields CDR1 SEHNR and CDR2 FQNEAQ (reference sequence). CDR3 nucleotide sequence: TGTGCCAGCAGCTCTCGGGCCGGTCCGTTTTATGGCTACACCTTC. Protein sequence: CASSSRAGPFYGYTF.

This clonotype was seen a handful of times. CDR3 region: CASSWRTDASYEQYF. CDR3 in DNA: TGTGCCAGCAGCTGGCGAACGGACGCATCCTACGAGCAGTACTTC. The chain couples TRBV7-2 to TRBJ2-7; D is uncertain. Germline assignment: CDR1 SGHTA and CDR2 FQGNSA. The CDR3 is 15 residues long. V was clipped by 4 bases and J by 1 base, with 14 bases between them.

This clonotype appeared a few times. The chain links TRBV9 to TRBJ1-2, with unresolved D. Germline V gene sequence: CDR1 SGDLS, CDR2 YYNGEE. Deletions cut 0 bases from V and 1 base from J, with 4 bases between. The CDR3 consists of 13 residues. This chain's CDR3 is CASSVGLNYGYTF. DNA for the CDR3: TGTGCCAGCAGCGTAGGGCTTAACTATGGCTACACCTTC.

This chain uses TRBV5-1 with TRBJ2-5; D is unresolved. The DNA end is more similar to TRBJ2-7, so the J call may be wrong. From germline, CDR1 is SGHRS and CDR2 YFSETQ. The CDR3 consists of 14 residues. The CDR3 DNA reads as TGCGCCAGCAGCTTGACGGGTGATGGGTACGAGCAGTACTTC. Residues: CASSLTGDGYEQYF.

This chain links TRBV5-1 with TRBJ2-1; 8 bases are a match to TRBD2. The CDR3 totals 14 residues. The germline CDR1 and CDR2 sequences are SGHRS and YFSETQ. V dropped 7 bases and J dropped 2; count of bases not matched to a gene: 5. The CDR3 coding sequence is TGCGCCAGCTCAACGGGGGGGCCCTACAATGAGCAGTTCTTC. Translated, it gives CASSTGGPYNEQFF. Looking up the rest from reference TRBV5-1 and TRBJ2-1 gives the full variable domain: KAGVTQTPRYLIKTRGQQVTLSCSPISGHRSVSWYQQTPGQGLQFLFEYFSETQRNKGNFPGRFSGRQFSNSRSEMNVSTLELGDSALYLCASSTGGPYNEQFFGPGTRLTVL.

This clonotype was recorded a few times. The chain joins TRBV19 to TRBJ2-3; possible D gene TRBD1, 6 bases. V lost 6 bases and J 4 bases, leaving 11 bases between the germline ends. The CDR3 covers 13 residues. The V gene's germline CDR1 is LNHDA and CDR2 SQIVND (reference sequence). DNA for the CDR3: TGTGCCAGTAGACCGCAGGGGTCAGATACGCAGTATTTT. It yields the protein CASRPQGSDTQYF.

There are a few counts of this clonotype. The chain has TRBV25-1 and TRBJ2-3; TRBD1 is a possible D gene (6 bases). Germline-derived CDR1 and CDR2 are MGHDK and SYGVNS. V was clipped by 5 bases and J by 10 bases, with 13 bases between them. The length of the CDR3 is 12 residues. As DNA, the CDR3 is TGTGCCAGCAGTCCTCCAGGGGCACCGCAGTATTTT. Residues: CASSPPGAPQYF.

The chain carries TRBV20-1 and TRBJ2-5; 8 bases line up with TRBD2. CDR1 is DFQATT, CDR2 SNEGSKA, per germline (reference sequence). The CDR3 runs 13 residues. V shed 4 bases, J shed 1 base, and the junction held 2 bases outside the gene matches. CDR3 nucleotide sequence: TGCAGTGCTAAACTAGCGGCCCAAGAGACCCAGTACTTC. Translating gives CSAKLAAQETQYF.

This chain links TRBV12-3 or TRBV12-4 with TRBJ2-7, with D possibly being TRBD2 (6 bases). Deletions cut 6 bases from V and 3 bases from J, with 15 bases between. This CDR3 spans 14 amino acids. This chain's CDR3 is CASRRGSPLYEQYF. CDR3 coding DNA: TGTGCCAGCAGGCGGGGCTCACCCCTCTACGAGCAGTACTTC.

The chain employs TRBV6-5 and TRBJ2-7; D may be TRBD1 (6 bases). This CDR3 has 15 amino acids. Germline V CDR1 and CDR2: MNHEY, SVGAGI. Trimming cost V 0 bases and J 2 bases, with 11 bases left between them. In DNA form, the CDR3 reads TGTGCCAGCAGTTACTCTACAGGGAAACCCTACGAGCAGTACTTC. Protein sequence: CASSYSTGKPYEQYF.

The chain carries TRBV11-2 and TRBJ2-7; D might be TRBD1 or TRBD2, each matching 5 bases. This CDR3 has 18 amino acids. Germline V CDR1 and CDR2: SGHAT, FQNNGV. Trimming shortened V by 3 bases and J by 2 bases, and 23 bases separated the two germline ends. The CDR3: CASSLGPGRTRSPYEQYF. In DNA, the CDR3 is TGTGCCAGCAGCTTGGGACCAGGGCGAACAAGGTCCCCCTACGAGCAGTACTTC.

The CDR3 coding sequence is TGTGCCACCAGCAGACTGGCGGGGACAGGGAGCTCCTACGAGCAGTACTTC. It codes for CATSRLAGTGSSYEQYF. The chain uses TRBV15 and TRBJ2-7, with 9 bases identical to TRBD1. Germline lookup yields CDR1 LNHNV and CDR2 YYDKDF (reference sequence). After removal of 2 bases from V and 0 bases from J, the junction contained 8 bases not matched to a gene. This CDR3 region has 17 residues.

This clonotype has a handful of counts. The chain uses TRBV15 and TRBJ1-1; D call uncertain. The V and J ends lost 0 bases and 0 bases respectively, with 8 bases between them. Germline CDR1 reads LNHNV; CDR2 reads YYDKDF (reference sequence). The CDR3 is made up of 15 amino acids. The CDR3 sequence is CATSRDKQMNTEAFF. CDR3 sequence (DNA): TGTGCCACCAGCAGAGATAAGCAAATGAACACTGAAGCTTTCTTT.

Only a few counts were recorded for this clonotype. The chain uses TRBV5-1 and TRBJ2-5; TRBD2 matches at 9 bases. CDR1 is SGHRS and CDR2 is YFSETQ in the germline V gene. The CDR3 has 16 amino acids. V shed 5 bases and J 1 base; nucleotides not matched to a gene: 9. CDR3 sequence (DNA): TGCGCCAGCAGTATCCAGCGGGGGGCTTCCCAAGAGACCCAGTACTTC. Translating it yields CASSIQRGASQETQYF.

The chain recombines TRBV5-1 with TRBJ2-1; tentatively, D is TRBD2 (7 bases). CDR1 is SGHRS and CDR2 is YFSETQ in the germline V gene. The CDR3 totals 16 residues. Trimming took off 1 base at V and 4 bases at J, with 15 bases between the two ends. Here the CDR3 reads CASSLPRGAAYNEQFF. CDR3 coding DNA: TGCGCCAGCAGCTTGCCCCGGGGGGCCGCGTACAATGAGCAGTTCTTC.

V and J are TRBV4-1 and TRBJ2-7, with 9 positions matching TRBD2. Trimming took 4 bases from V and 2 from J; bases not matched to a gene: 6. This CDR3 is built from 15 residues. Germline-derived CDR1 and CDR2 are MGHRA and YSYEKL. The CDR3 nucleotides read TGCGCCAGCAGCCGGAGCGGGAGGCCGACCTACGAGCAGTACTTC. It yields the protein CASSRSGRPTYEQYF.

The chain uses TRBV5-5 and TRBJ2-1; 9 bases map to TRBD1. The CDR3 is 13 residues long. The germline V gene has CDR1 SGHKS and CDR2 YYEKEE (reference sequence). The junction had 2 bases not matched to a gene; V was cut back by 5 bases and J by 5 bases. The CDR3 region has the DNA TGTGCCAGCAGGTGGGACAGGGACAATGAGCAGTTCTTC. This gives the protein CASRWDRDNEQFF.

The rearrangement uses TRBV7-9 and TRBJ2-1; D might be TRBD1 (7 bases). Trimming cost V 5 bases and J 3 bases, with 17 bases left between them. The CDR3 runs to 16 residues. From germline, CDR1 is SEHNR and CDR2 FQNEAQ (reference sequence). The CDR3 loop reads CASSHGGTDLYNEQFF. As DNA, the CDR3 is TGTGCCAGCAGCCATGGCGGGACAGACCTCTACAATGAGCAGTTCTTC.

This clonotype was found a few times. The chain carries TRBV25-1 and TRBJ1-2; D unresolved. V was pared by 3 bases and J by 4 bases, with 9 bases between. Germline loops: CDR1 MGHDK, CDR2 SYGVNS. The CDR3 has 13 residues. In nucleotides, the CDR3 is TGTGCCAGCAGTGATGGCGGACTCTATGGCTACACCTTC. Protein sequence: CASSDGGLYGYTF.

The V call is TRBV3-1, the J call TRBJ2-7; possibly TRBD2 for D (6 bases). The J call may be faulty, since TRBJ2-5 better matches the DNA end. The CDR3 loop spans 14 amino acids. Germline CDR1 and CDR2: LGHDT and YNNKEL (reference sequence). The CDR3 nucleotides are TGTGCCAGCAGGCTCGGCCCGGGAGAGGAGACCCAGTACTTC. Residues: CASRLGPGEETQYF.

V gene TRBV20-1 combines with J gene TRBJ2-7; no clear D. The CDR3 spans 11 residues. The V end was cut by 3 bases, the J end by 7 bases, with 10 bases between. Germline loops: CDR1 DFQATT, CDR2 SNEGSKA (reference sequence). CDR3 residues: CSASTPSEQYF. As DNA, the CDR3 is TGCAGTGCTAGTACTCCATCAGAGCAGTACTTC.

The V call is TRBV7-2, the J call TRBJ2-7; TRBD2 aligns across 7 bases. The CDR3 sequence is 15 residues long. The V gene end was trimmed by 3 bases and the J gene end by 0 bases; junction bases not matched to a gene: 5. Germline values: CDR1 SGHTA, CDR2 FQGNSA. CDR3 protein: CASSFEAGTSYEQYF. The CDR3 DNA reads as TGTGCCAGCAGCTTCGAAGCGGGGACCTCCTACGAGCAGTACTTC.